Below are 25 T cell receptor beta chains sequenced from a single sample in a study of CXCR3-negative and CXCR3-positive naive CD8 T cells. Findings of the study overall: Hydrophobicity of TRB CDR3s was greater in CXCR3-positive naive cells than in CXCR3-negative naive cells.

In preparing the TRB cDNA libraries, 5' RACE with UMI labels was used. For each CDR3 protein, TCRdb gives one entry from its re-call of the 5' RACE reads, without DNA. The sample has some 150,000 distinct CDR3 sequences; the top ten hold about 0.28%. Antigen specificity for these receptors is unknown. Sequenced input: naive CXCR3+ CD8+ T cells from blood. Subset described: CD45RO-CCR7+CD27+CD95- naive CD8+ T cells expressing CXCR3 (TNR3+). All receptors come from a human donor in good health. Some clones in this sample may be carry-over from other donors' samples.

The V call is TRBV18, the J call TRBJ1-2; TCRdb outputs TRBD1, but without DNA this stays unchecked. Germline V gives CDR1 KGHSH, CDR2 LQKENI. This CDR3 has 16 residues. CDR3: CASSDETALPGGGYTF.

The chain combines TRBV6-5 with TRBJ2-2; the D call from TCRdb, TRBD2, cannot be confirmed without DNA. CDR1 and CDR2 (germline): MNHEY, SVGAGI. The CDR3 covers 15 residues. CDR3 amino acids: CASSWLAEITGELFF.

The chain links TRBV4-3 to TRBJ1-1; TCRdb's assignment of TRBD1 cannot be checked, as there is no DNA. Per the germline V gene, CDR1 is LGHNA and CDR2 is YSLEER. The CDR3 sequence is 15 residues long. CDR3 in amino acids: CASSQAREYSPGAFF.

This rearrangement joins TRBV7-3 to TRBJ2-3; TCRdb reports TRBD2, a call that lacks DNA to check it against. Germline V gene lookup returns CDR1 SGHTA and CDR2 FQGTGA. This CDR3 spans 13 amino acids. CDR3 sequence reads: CASSSGIIDTQYF.

The gene calls are TRBV6-5 and TRBJ2-5; TCRdb's assignment of TRBD2 cannot be checked, as there is no DNA. This CDR3 comprises 16 residues. Germline V gene sequence: CDR1 MNHEY, CDR2 SVGAGI. The chain's CDR3 is CASSWGLAGEGETQYF.

The chain joins TRBV9 to TRBJ2-1; TCRdb's D gene call, TRBD2, goes unchecked for lack of DNA. The V gene's germline CDR1 is SGDLS and CDR2 YYNGEE. This CDR3 has 15 residues. CDR3 sequence: CASSVEREWPNEQFF.

CDR3 sequence reads: CASIPSGLRPGELFF. The gene calls are TRBV6-2 or TRBV6-3 and TRBJ2-2; TCRdb's D call of TRBD2 is untestable without DNA. Germline V gives CDR1 MNHEY, CDR2 SVGEGT. The length of the CDR3 is 15 residues.

The CDR3 loop reads CASSYSAAGHPYEQYF. This chain joins TRBV6-2 or TRBV6-3 and TRBJ2-7; checking the TCRdb D call of TRBD2 is not possible without DNA. The CDR3 spans 16 residues. Germline V CDR1 and CDR2: MNHEY, SVGEGT.

The chain has TRBV7-3 and TRBJ1-1. The CDR3 is 13 amino acids. Per germline, CDR1 SGHTA and CDR2 FQGTGA. This CDR3 is CASSLVWAAEAFF.

The chain couples TRBV28 to TRBJ2-7. CDR1 and CDR2 from the germline V gene are MDHEN and SYDVKM. The CDR3 length is 13 residues. This CDR3 is CASSLYLNAEQYF.

The chain recombines TRBV5-1 with TRBJ2-7; as DNA is missing, the TRBD1 call by TCRdb cannot be tested. The CDR3 is 12 amino acids. CDR1 is SGHRS and CDR2 is YFSETQ in the germline V gene. The CDR3 sequence: CASSFPGNEQYF.

CDR3 region: CSVVGGPSEQYF. This chain connects TRBV29-1 to TRBJ2-7; the D call of TRBD2 rests on TCRdb alone, since no DNA is present to check it. CDR1 and CDR2 (germline): SQVTM, ANQGSEA. The CDR3 sequence is 12 residues long.

This chain uses TRBV29-1 with TRBJ2-1; the TCRdb D gene call, TRBD1, has no DNA to confirm it. In germline, CDR1 is SQVTM, CDR2 ANQGSEA. The CDR3 is 13 amino acids. CDR3 region: CSSLTGMTNEQFF.

The chain couples TRBV7-6 to TRBJ2-3; the D call from TCRdb, TRBD2, cannot be confirmed without DNA. The CDR3 totals 15 residues. Germline V gene lookup returns CDR1 SGHVS and CDR2 FNYEAQ. This CDR3 reads CASSSEARRADTQYF.

The chain is built from TRBV28 and TRBJ1-1; TCRdb's D gene call, TRBD1, goes unchecked for lack of DNA. CDR1 MDHEN and CDR2 SYDVKM come from the germline V gene. The CDR3 is made up of 14 amino acids. The CDR3 is CASTWTGLNTEAFF.

V gene TRBV30 combines with J gene TRBJ2-7; TCRdb reports TRBD1, a call that lacks DNA to check it against. This CDR3 has 13 amino acids. The germline V gene has CDR1 GTSNPN and CDR2 SVGIG (reference sequence). The CDR3 is CAWSVGQGYEQYF.

The V gene is TRBV7-9, the J gene TRBJ2-2; TCRdb returns TRBD1, unconfirmable since there is no DNA. CDR1 is SEHNR and CDR2 is FQNEAQ in the germline V gene (reference sequence). This CDR3 contains 15 residues. CDR3 protein: CASNTGGGIFGELFF.

This chain uses TRBV6-2 or TRBV6-3 with TRBJ2-1; without DNA, the TCRdb call of TRBD2 cannot be checked. Germline-derived CDR1 and CDR2 are MNHEY and SVGEGT. The length of the CDR3 is 14 residues. The CDR3 region is CVDSTAALYNEQFF.

The chain links TRBV7-9 to TRBJ1-2; absent DNA, TCRdb's TRBD1 call cannot be checked. CDR1 is SEHNR and CDR2 is FQNEAQ in the germline V gene (reference sequence). The CDR3 spans 14 residues. The CDR3 is CASSHTGGAYGYTF.

This chain links TRBV12-3 or TRBV12-4 with TRBJ2-1; TCRdb picks TRBD1, but there is no DNA to check that call. The CDR3 length is 15 residues. The CDR3 reads CASSSWDRNNNEQFF.

This chain uses TRBV6-2 or TRBV6-3 with TRBJ2-3; TCRdb's assignment of TRBD1 cannot be checked, as there is no DNA. This CDR3 is 13 amino acids long. In germline, CDR1 is MNHEY, CDR2 SVGEGT. The CDR3 is CASRGTAQDTQYF.

The rearrangement joins TRBV7-7 to TRBJ2-2. This CDR3 comprises 12 residues. Germline CDR1 and CDR2: SSHAT and FNYEAQ (reference sequence). The CDR3 loop is CASSPLNGELFF.

This sequence joins TRBV7-2 and TRBJ2-5; the TRBD1 assignment by TCRdb is unverifiable without DNA. Per germline, CDR1 SGHTA and CDR2 FQGNSA. The CDR3 is 15 amino acids. The chain's CDR3 is CASSRTTGKSETQYF.

The chain couples TRBV7-9 to TRBJ2-7; no DNA is available, so the TRBD2 call from TCRdb remains unchecked. This CDR3 spans 16 amino acids. The germline gives CDR1 SEHNR, CDR2 FQNEAQ (reference sequence). The CDR3 sequence: CASSAVSGLSSYEQYF.

The genes are TRBV13 and TRBJ2-3; lacking DNA, the TRBD2 call made by TCRdb goes unchecked. Germline CDR1 PRHDT, CDR2 FYEKMQ (reference sequence). The CDR3 runs to 16 residues. The chain's CDR3 is CASSDQTSGGADPQYF.